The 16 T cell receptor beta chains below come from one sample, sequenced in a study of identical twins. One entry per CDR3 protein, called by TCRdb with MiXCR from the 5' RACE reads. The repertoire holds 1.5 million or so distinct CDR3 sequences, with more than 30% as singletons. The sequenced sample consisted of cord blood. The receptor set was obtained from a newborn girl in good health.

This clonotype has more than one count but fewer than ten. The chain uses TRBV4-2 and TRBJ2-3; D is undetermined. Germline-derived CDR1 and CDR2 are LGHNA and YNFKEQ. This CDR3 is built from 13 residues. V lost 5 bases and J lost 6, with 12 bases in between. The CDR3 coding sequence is TGTGCCAGCAGCGCCCATTCCTTCGATACGCAGTATTTT. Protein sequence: CASSAHSFDTQYF.

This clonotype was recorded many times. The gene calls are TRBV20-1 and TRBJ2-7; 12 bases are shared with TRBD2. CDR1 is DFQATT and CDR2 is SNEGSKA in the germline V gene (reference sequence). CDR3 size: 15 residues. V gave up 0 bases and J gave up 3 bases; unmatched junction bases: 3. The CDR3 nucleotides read TGCAGTGCTAGAGATCCGACTAGCGGGAGCTACGAGCAGTACTTC. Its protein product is CSARDPTSGSYEQYF.

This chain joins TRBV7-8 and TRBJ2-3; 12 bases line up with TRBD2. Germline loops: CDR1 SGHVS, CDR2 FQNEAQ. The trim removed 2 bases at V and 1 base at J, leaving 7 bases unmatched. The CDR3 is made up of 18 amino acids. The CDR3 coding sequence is TGTGCCAGCAGCTTACGGCTAGCGGGAGGGCCCCGCACAGATACGCAGTATTTT. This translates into CASSLRLAGGPRTDTQYF.

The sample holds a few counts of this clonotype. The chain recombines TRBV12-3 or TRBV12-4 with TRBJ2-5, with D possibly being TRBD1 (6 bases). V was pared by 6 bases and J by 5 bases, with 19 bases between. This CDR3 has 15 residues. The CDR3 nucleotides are TGTGCCAGCAGCTTCTCAGGGGCCTCGGGGGAGACCCAGTACTTC. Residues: CASSFSGASGETQYF.

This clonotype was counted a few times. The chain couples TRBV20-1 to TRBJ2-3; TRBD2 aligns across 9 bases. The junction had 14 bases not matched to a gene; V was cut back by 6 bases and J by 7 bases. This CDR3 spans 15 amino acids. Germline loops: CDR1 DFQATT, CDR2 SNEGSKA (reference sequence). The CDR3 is CSAPGSGGHSYTQYF. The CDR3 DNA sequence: TGCAGTGCCCCGGGCAGCGGGGGGCATTCTTATACGCAGTATTTT.

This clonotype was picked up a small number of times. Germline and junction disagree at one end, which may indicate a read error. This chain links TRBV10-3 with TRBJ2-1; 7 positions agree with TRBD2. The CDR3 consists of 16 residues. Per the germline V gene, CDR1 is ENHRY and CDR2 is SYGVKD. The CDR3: CAISESFERDYDEQFF. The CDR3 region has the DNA TGTGCCATCAGTGAGAGTTTCGAGCGGGACTACGATGAGCAGTTCTTC.

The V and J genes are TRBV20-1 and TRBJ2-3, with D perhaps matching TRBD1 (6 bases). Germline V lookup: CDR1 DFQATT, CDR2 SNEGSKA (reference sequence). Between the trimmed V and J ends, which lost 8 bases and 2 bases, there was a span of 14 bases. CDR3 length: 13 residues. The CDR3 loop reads CSTKGGATDTQYF. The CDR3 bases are TGCAGTACGAAAGGGGGAGCCACAGATACGCAGTATTTT.

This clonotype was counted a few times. CDR3 in amino acids: CASRRTVGTYEQYF. The CDR3, as DNA: TGTGCCAGCAGACGGACTGTGGGGACCTACGAGCAGTACTTC. The chain joins TRBV12-3 or TRBV12-4 to TRBJ2-7; a possible D gene is TRBD2 (5 bases). The CDR3 loop spans 14 amino acids. Trimming left V 6 bases short and J 2 bases short, with 14 bases between.

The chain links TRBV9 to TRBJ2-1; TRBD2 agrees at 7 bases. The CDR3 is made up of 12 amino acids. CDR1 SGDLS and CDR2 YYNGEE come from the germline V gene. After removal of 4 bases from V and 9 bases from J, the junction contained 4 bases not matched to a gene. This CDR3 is CASSRTRGEQFF. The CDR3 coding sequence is TGTGCCAGCAGCCGGACTAGGGGTGAGCAGTTCTTC. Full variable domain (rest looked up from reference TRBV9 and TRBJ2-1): DSGVTQTPKHLITATGQRVTLRCSPRSGDLSVYWYQQSLDQGLQFLIQYYNGEERAKGNILERFSAQQFPDLHSELNLSSLELGDSALYFCASSRTRGEQFFGPGTRLTVL.

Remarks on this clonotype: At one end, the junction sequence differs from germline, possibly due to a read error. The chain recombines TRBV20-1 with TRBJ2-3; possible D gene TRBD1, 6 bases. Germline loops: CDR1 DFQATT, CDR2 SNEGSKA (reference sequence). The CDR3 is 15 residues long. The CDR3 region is CSAGEYRVSTDTQYF. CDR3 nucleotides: TGCAGTGCTGGAGAATACAGGGTTAGCACAGATACGCAGTATTTT.

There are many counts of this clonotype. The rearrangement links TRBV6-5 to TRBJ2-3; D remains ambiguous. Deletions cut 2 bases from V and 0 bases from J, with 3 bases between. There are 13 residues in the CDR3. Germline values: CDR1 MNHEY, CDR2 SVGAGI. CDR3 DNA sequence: TGTGCCAGCAGTTACGGGAGCACAGATACGCAGTATTTT. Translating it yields CASSYGSTDTQYF.

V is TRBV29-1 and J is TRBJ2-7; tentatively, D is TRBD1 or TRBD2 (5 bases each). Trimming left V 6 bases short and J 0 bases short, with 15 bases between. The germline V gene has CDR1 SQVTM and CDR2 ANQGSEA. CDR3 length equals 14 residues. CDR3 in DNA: TGCAGCGTCGTGGGGGACGAGAGCTCCTACGAGCAGTACTTC. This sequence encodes CSVVGDESSYEQYF.

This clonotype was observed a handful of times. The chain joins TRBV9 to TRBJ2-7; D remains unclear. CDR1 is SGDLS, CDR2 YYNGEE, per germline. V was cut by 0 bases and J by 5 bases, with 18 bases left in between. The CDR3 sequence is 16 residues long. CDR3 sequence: CASSVGRQYSYNEQYF. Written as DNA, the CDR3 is TGTGCCAGCAGCGTAGGCCGCCAATACTCGTACAACGAGCAGTACTTC.

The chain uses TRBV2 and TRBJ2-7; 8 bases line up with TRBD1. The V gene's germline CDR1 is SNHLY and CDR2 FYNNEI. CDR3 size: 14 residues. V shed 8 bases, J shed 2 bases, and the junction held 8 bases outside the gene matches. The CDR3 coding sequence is TGTGCCAGCTACGACAGGGGTCGTCCCTACGAGCAGTACTTC. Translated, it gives CASYDRGRPYEQYF.

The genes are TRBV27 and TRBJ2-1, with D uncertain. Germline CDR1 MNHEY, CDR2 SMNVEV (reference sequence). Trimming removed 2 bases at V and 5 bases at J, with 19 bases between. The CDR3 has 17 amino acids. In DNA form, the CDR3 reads TGTGCCAGCAGTTTAGAAGCCCCGAGTTTCGGTAACAATGAGCAGTTCTTC. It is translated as CASSLEAPSFGNNEQFF.

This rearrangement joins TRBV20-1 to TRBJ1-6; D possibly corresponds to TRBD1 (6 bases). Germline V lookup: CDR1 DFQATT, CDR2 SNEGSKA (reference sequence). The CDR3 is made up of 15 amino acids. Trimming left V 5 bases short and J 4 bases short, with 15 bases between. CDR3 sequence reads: CSAPDSLPYNSPLHF. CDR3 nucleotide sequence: TGCAGTGCTCCGGACAGCCTTCCTTATAATTCACCCCTCCACTTT.